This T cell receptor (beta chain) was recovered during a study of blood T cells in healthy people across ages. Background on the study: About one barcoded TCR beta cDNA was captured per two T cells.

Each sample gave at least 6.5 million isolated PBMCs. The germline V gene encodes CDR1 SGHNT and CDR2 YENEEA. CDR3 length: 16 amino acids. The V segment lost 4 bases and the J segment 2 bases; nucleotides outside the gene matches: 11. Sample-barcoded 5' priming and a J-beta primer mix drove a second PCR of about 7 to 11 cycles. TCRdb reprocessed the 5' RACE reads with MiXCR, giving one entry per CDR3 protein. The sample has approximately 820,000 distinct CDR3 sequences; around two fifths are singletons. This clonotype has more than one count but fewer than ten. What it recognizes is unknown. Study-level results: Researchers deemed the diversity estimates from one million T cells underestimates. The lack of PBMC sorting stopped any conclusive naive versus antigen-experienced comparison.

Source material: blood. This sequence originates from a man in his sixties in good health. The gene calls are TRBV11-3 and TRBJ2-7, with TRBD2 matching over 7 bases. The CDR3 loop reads CASSSRHGAGAYEQYF. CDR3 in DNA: TGTGCCAGCAGCTCCCGCCATGGCGCGGGGGCCTACGAGCAGTACTTC.